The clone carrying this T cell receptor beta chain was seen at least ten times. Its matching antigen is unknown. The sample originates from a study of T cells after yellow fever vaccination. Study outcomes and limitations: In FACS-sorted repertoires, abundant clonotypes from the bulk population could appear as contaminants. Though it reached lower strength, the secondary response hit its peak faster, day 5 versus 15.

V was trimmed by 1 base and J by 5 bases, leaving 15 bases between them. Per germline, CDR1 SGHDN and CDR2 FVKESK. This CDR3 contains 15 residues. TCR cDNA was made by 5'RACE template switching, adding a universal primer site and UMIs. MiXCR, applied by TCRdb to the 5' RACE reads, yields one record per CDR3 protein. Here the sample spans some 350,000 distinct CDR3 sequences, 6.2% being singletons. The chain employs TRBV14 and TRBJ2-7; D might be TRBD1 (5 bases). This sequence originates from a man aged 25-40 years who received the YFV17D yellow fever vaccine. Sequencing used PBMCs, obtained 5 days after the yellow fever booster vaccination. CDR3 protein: CASSQAHLGANEQYF. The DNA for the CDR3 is TGTGCCAGCAGCCAAGCGCACCTAGGGGCAAACGAGCAGTACTTC.